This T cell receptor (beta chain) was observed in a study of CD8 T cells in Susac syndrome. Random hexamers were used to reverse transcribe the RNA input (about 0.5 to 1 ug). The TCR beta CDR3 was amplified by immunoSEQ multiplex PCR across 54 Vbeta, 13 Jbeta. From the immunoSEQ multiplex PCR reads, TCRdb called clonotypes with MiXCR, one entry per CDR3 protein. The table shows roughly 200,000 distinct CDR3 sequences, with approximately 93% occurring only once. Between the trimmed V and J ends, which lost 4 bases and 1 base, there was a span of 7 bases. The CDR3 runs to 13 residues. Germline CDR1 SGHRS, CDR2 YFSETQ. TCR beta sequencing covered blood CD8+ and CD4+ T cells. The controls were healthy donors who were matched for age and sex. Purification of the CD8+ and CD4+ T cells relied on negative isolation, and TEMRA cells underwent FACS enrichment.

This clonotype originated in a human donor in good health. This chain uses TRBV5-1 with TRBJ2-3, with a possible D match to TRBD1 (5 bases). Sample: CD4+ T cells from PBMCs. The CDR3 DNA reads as TGCGCCAGCAGCATGACAGGCACAGATACGCAGTATTTT. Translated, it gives CASSMTGTDTQYF.